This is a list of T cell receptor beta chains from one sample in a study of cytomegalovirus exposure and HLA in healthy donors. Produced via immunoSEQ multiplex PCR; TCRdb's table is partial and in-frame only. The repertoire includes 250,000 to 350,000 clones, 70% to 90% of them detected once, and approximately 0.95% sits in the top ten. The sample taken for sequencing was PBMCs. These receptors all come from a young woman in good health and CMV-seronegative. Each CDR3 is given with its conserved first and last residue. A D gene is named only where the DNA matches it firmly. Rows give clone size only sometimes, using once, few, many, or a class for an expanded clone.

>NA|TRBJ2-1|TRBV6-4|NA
TGTGCCAGCATCGGGTGGAGCTCCTACAATGAGCAGTTCTTC
CASIGWSSYNEQFF
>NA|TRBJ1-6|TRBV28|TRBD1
TGTGCCAGCAGTTCGTGGGTAGGGACAGGACCTCCTCCCCTCCACTTT
CASSSWVGTGPPPLHF
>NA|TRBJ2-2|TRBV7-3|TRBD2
TGTGCCAGCACCGCTCGGGGGGACGGGGAGCTGTTTTTT
CASTARGDGELFF
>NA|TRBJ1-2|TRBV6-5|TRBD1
TGTGCCAGCAACGCCGCCCAGGGGGTCGGCTACACCTTC
CASNAAQGVGYTF
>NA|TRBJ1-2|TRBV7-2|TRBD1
TGTGCCAGCAGCTTAGCGGCAGGGGGCTTGTATAGCTACACCTTC
CASSLAAGGLYSYTF
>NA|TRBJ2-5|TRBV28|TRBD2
TGTGCCAGCAGCGGAACGACTAGCGGGAGGGAAGAGACCCAGTACTTC
CASSGTTSGREETQYF
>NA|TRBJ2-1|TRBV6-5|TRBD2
TGTGCCAGCAGTACTCTCTGGGGGGGGTACAATGAGCAGTTCTTC
CASSTLWGGYNEQFF
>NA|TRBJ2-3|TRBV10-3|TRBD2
TGTGCCATCAGTCAAACTAGCGAAGGAGATACGCAGTATTTT
CAISQTSEGDTQYF
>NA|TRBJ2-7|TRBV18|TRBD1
TGTGCCAGCTCACCTTCGACAGGGGATATTGGCTACGAGCAGTACTTC
CASSPSTGDIGYEQYF
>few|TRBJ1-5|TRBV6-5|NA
TGTGCCAGCAGCGACGCGGCTAGCAATCAGCCCCAGCATTTT
CASSDAASNQPQHF
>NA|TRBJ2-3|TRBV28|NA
TGTGCCAGCAGTACCCCGAGGGGGTTCGCAGATACGCAGTATTTT
CASSTPRGFADTQYF
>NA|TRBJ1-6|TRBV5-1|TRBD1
TGCGCCAGCAGCTTGCCCACAGGGGGCTATAATTCACCCCTCCACTTT
CASSLPTGGYNSPLHF
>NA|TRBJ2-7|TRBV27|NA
TGTGCCAGCAGTCCAGCTAGGGGGGGGTCCTACGAGCAGTACTTC
CASSPARGGSYEQYF
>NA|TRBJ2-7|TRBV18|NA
TGTGCCAGCTCACCAGAGTTGAGGGACGAGCAGTACTTC
CASSPELRDEQYF
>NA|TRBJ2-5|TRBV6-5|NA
TGTGCCAGCAACCAGGACGCCGGGGAGAAGACCCAGTACTTC
CASNQDAGEKTQYF
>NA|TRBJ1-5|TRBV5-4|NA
TGTGCCAGCAGCTCGGGGGGGAATCAGCCCCAGCATTTT
CASSSGGNQPQHF
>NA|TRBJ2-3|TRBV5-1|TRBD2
TGCGCCAGCAGCTTGGGGGGACTAGCGGGAGAAGGAGATACGCAGTATTTT
CASSLGGLAGEGDTQYF
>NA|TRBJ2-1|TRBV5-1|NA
TGCGCCAGCAGCTTGGTACAGAGCTCCTACAATGAGCAGTTCTTC
CASSLVQSSYNEQFF
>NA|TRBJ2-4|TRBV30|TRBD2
TGTGCCTGGAGTGTGGGGAGGGTCCTAATAGCCAAAAACATTCAGTACTTC
CAWSVGRVLIAKNIQYF
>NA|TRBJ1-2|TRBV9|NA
TGTGCCAGCAGCGGAGGGAAATCAGCCTATGGCTACACCTTC
CASSGGKSAYGYTF
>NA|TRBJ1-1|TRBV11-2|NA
TGTGCCAGCAGCTTAGGTCTTGCGCCGGGAGCTTTCTTT
CASSLGLAPGAFF
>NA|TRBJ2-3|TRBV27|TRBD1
TGTGCCAGCAGTCCGGGACAGGGAGTGTTTGATACGCAGTATTTT
CASSPGQGVFDTQYF
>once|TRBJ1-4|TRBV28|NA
TGTGCCAGCAGTTATGGAGGGGGGGGTGAAAAACTGTTTTTT
CASSYGGGGEKLFF
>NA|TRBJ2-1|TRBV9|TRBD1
TGTGCCAGCAGCCTAGGGACAGGGGTAGACAATGAGCAGTTCTTC
CASSLGTGVDNEQFF
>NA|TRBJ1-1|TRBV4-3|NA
TGCGCCAGCAGCCAAGAACAGACAATGAACACTGAAGCTTTCTTT
CASSQEQTMNTEAFF
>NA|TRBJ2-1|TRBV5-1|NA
TGCGCCAGCAGTTTGCTCACTAGTAAGGTCAATGAGCAGTTCTTC
CASSLLTSKVNEQFF
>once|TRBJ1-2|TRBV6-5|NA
TGTGCCAGCAGTTACGGTTTGGGGCACTATGGCTACACCTTC
CASSYGLGHYGYTF
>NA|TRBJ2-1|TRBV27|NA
TGTGCCAGCAGTTTACGGCAGGAAGGCTATGAGCAGTTCTTC
CASSLRQEGYEQFF
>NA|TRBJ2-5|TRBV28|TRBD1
TGTGCCAGCAGTTTCGACGACAGGGGAGAGACCCAGTACTTC
CASSFDDRGETQYF
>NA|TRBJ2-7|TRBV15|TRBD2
TGTGCCACCAGCAGCACTAGCGGGAGCTACGAGCAGTACTTC
CATSSTSGSYEQYF
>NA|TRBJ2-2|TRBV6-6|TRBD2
TGTGCCAGCAGCCTACTAGCGGGAGTCACCGGGGAGCTGTTTTTT
CASSLLAGVTGELFF
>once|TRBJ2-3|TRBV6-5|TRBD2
TGTGCCAGCAGTACCGGTGGCGGGGGGCAAGATACGCAGTATTTT
CASSTGGGGQDTQYF
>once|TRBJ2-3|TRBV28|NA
TGTGCCAGCGTCTCAGTCGGACTATCAAACACAGATACGCAGTATTTT
CASVSVGLSNTDTQYF
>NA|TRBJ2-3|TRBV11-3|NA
TGTGCCAGCAGCCGGTGGGGGGACGGGTATGGCACAGATACGCAGTATTTT
CASSRWGDGYGTDTQYF
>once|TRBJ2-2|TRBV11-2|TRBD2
TGTGCCAGCAGCTTGCCAGCGGGAGTGGACACCGGGGAGCTGTTTTTT
CASSLPAGVDTGELFF
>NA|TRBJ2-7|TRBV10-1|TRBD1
TGCGCCAGCAGTAGGGACAGGGGTCCCTACGAGCAGTACTTC
CASSRDRGPYEQYF
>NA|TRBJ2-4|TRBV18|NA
TGTGCCAGCTCACCAGATTCGGCGGCGAACATTCAGTACTTC
CASSPDSAANIQYF
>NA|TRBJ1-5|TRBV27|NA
TGTGCCAGCAGTCTGGCGGGGCAGCCCCAGCATTTT
CASSLAGQPQHF
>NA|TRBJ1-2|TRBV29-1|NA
TGCAGCGTTGAAGGTAGCTATGGCTACACCTTC
CSVEGSYGYTF
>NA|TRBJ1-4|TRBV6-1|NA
TGTGCCAGCAGTGTGGTTGGTTTGGACATTGCTAATGAAAAACTGTTTTTT
CASSVVGLDIANEKLFF
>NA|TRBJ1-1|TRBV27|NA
TGTGCCAGCAGTTTATACGGGGGTAGCACTGAAGCTTTCTTT
CASSLYGGSTEAFF
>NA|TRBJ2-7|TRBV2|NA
TGTGCCAGCAGTGAAAGTTCGGGACTCCTCCGGGGCTACGAGCAGTACTTC
CASSESSGLLRGYEQYF
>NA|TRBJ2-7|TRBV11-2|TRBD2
TGTGCCAGCAGCTCTCGGACTAGCGGAACCTACGAGCAGTACTTC
CASSSRTSGTYEQYF
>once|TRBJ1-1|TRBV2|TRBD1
TGTGCCAGCGCCCAGGGACAGCAGTTCAACACTGAAGCTTTCTTT
CASAQGQQFNTEAFF
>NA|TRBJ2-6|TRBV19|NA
TGTGCCACCTCACACCGGGGGTCCGGGGCCAACGTCCTGACTTTC
CATSHRGSGANVLTF
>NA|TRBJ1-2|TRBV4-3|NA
TGCGCCAGCAGCCAAGGAGCGGGGGGCAGGTCGAATGGCTACACCTTC
CASSQGAGGRSNGYTF
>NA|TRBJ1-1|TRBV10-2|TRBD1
TGCGCCAGCAGGGGGACAGGGAACACTGAAGCTTTCTTT
CASRGTGNTEAFF